One and the same sample provided the 14 T cell receptor beta chains below, sequenced in a study of shared clonotypes between healthy human individuals. Sequenced by immunoSEQ multiplex PCR; TCRdb stores in-frame clones only, minus some. The data show some 450,000 clones, approximately 71% seen once. The material sequenced was PBMCs. The receptors originated from a woman aged 40 to 50 in good health. Some clones in this sample may be carry-over from other donors' samples.

V gene TRBV10-2 combines with J gene TRBJ2-7, with unresolved D. In germline, CDR1 is WSHSY, CDR2 SAAADI. V gave up 7 bases and J gave up 2 bases, with 12 bases separating them. The CDR3 has 13 amino acids. CDR3 nucleotides: TGCGCCAGCATCGATGGGGTTACCTACGAGCAGTACTTC. The encoded protein is CASIDGVTYEQYF.

Concerning this clone itself: Other DNA sequences of this sample code for an identical CDR3. This chain connects TRBV29-1 to TRBJ1-1; TRBD1 is a possible D gene (5 bases). Per germline, CDR1 SQVTM and CDR2 ANQGSEA. With 3 bases removed from V and 3 bases from J, the gap between germline ends came to 8 bases. The CDR3 is 12 amino acids. The CDR3 reads CSVEGGYTEAFF. The CDR3 DNA sequence: TGCAGCGTTGAGGGGGGATACACTGAAGCTTTCTTT.

This chain uses TRBV14 with TRBJ2-1; no clear D gene. The CDR3 consists of 13 residues. Trimming pared 4 bases from V and 7 bases from J, leaving 11 bases between. Germline CDR1 SGHDN, CDR2 FVKESK. CDR3 residues: CASSLMALNEQFF. CDR3 coding DNA: TGTGCCAGCAGCCTCATGGCCCTAAATGAGCAGTTCTTC. Drawing the rest from reference TRBV14 and TRBJ2-1, the complete variable domain is EAGVTQFPSHSVIEKGQTVTLRCDPISGHDNLYWYRRVMGKEIKFLLHFVKESKQDESGMPNNRFLAERTGGTYSTLKVQPAELEDSGVYFCASSLMALNEQFFGPGTRLTVL.

The CDR3 DNA reads as TGTGCCAGCAGTGAATTACAGGGTGTTCAGCCCCAGCATTTT. Residues: CASSELQGVQPQHF. V is TRBV2 and J is TRBJ1-5; D perhaps matches TRBD1 (6 bases). CDR1 and CDR2 from the germline V gene are SNHLY and FYNNEI. The V gene lost 2 bases and the J gene lost 6 bases, with 11 bases spanning the gap. The CDR3 length is 14 residues. Complete variable domain (other parts from reference TRBV2 and TRBJ1-5): EPEVTQTPSHQVTQMGQEVILRCVPISNHLYFYWYRQILGQKVEFLVSFYNNEISEKSEIFDDQFSVERPDGSNFTLKIRSTKLEDSAMYFCASSELQGVQPQHFGDGTRLSIL.

The chain couples TRBV27 to TRBJ2-7; the D gene is possibly TRBD1 (5 bases). V was trimmed by 1 base and J by 2 bases, leaving 12 bases between them. Germline V gives CDR1 MNHEY, CDR2 SMNVEV (reference sequence). The length of the CDR3 is 15 residues. CDR3 amino acids: CASSLFRGRPYEQYF. The CDR3, as DNA: TGTGCCAGCAGTTTATTTAGGGGCAGGCCCTACGAGCAGTACTTC.

The chain recombines TRBV28 with TRBJ1-2, with unresolved D. V dropped 7 bases and J dropped 6 bases, with 9 bases sitting between them. The CDR3 runs 11 residues. The germline CDR1 and CDR2 sequences are MDHEN and SYDVKM. CDR3 amino acids: CASNAWDGYTF. DNA for the CDR3: TGTGCCAGCAATGCATGGGATGGCTACACCTTC.

The chain carries TRBV5-1 and TRBJ1-2; 10 bases line up with TRBD1. The germline gives CDR1 SGHRS, CDR2 YFSETQ. The CDR3 contains 15 residues. The ends lost 2 bases at V and 4 bases at J; junction bases unmatched: 5. The CDR3 reads CASSFRQGAVYGYTF. The CDR3 DNA is TGCGCCAGCAGCTTCCGACAGGGGGCTGTCTATGGCTACACCTTC.

About this clone itself: Other DNA sequences from this sample encode an identical CDR3 as well. The chain couples TRBV7-3 to TRBJ2-3; D may be TRBD2 (6 bases). CDR3 length: 14 residues. Germline loops: CDR1 SGHTA, CDR2 FQGTGA. Trimming took 2 bases from V and 0 from J, leaving 6 bases between them. This CDR3 reads CASSLAGSTDTQYF. CDR3 bases: TGTGCCAGCAGCTTAGCGGGAAGCACAGATACGCAGTATTTT.

This sequence joins TRBV7-2 and TRBJ1-2; 9 nucleotides match TRBD1. Trimming cost V 6 bases and J 4 bases; bases outside gene matches: 3. Germline loops: CDR1 SGHTA, CDR2 FQGNSA. This CDR3 has 13 amino acids. This CDR3 reads CASSPQGAYGYTF. CDR3 nucleotide sequence: TGTGCCAGCAGTCCACAGGGGGCCTATGGCTACACCTTC.

The chain carries TRBV9 and TRBJ2-7; D may correspond to TRBD1 or TRBD2 (5 bases each). The CDR3 contains 15 residues. The V end was cut by 0 bases, the J end by 5 bases, with 15 bases between. The germline V gene encodes CDR1 SGDLS and CDR2 YYNGEE. CDR3 nucleotide sequence: TGTGCCAGCAGCGTAGGCACTAGGGGTACCCACGAGCAGTACTTC. This gives the protein CASSVGTRGTHEQYF.

V gene TRBV7-9 combines with J gene TRBJ1-5; 11 bases match TRBD1. CDR1 is SEHNR and CDR2 is FQNEAQ in the germline V gene (reference sequence). The CDR3 is 14 residues long. The junction had 5 bases not matched to a gene; V was cut back by 4 bases and J by 9 bases. DNA of the CDR3: TGTGCCAGCAGCTCCGGGACAGGGGGGAGGCCCCAGCATTTT. It yields the protein CASSSGTGGRPQHF.

The CDR3 here is CASSQDLVSREQFF. The CDR3 coding sequence is TGTGCCAGCAGCCAAGACCTAGTAAGCCGTGAGCAGTTCTTC. This rearrangement joins TRBV4-2 to TRBJ2-1; D is ambiguous. V shed 0 bases and J shed 9 bases, with 12 bases lying between them. CDR1 and CDR2 from the germline V gene are LGHNA and YNFKEQ. This CDR3 has 14 residues.

The chain has TRBV6-5 and TRBJ2-7; D gene uncertain. This CDR3 has 16 residues. The germline V gene has CDR1 MNHEY and CDR2 SVGAGI. Trimming took 0 bases from V and 0 from J, leaving 12 bases between them. Here the CDR3 DNA reads TGTGCCAGCAGTTACTCGGCCGTTAAGAGCTCCTACGAGCAGTACTTC. Its translation: CASSYSAVKSSYEQYF.

This clone was detected ten times or more. The J gene is TRBJ2-2, the V gene TRBV29-1; unclear D gene. The V end was cut by 2 bases, the J end by 8 bases, with 9 bases between. This CDR3 comprises 12 residues. CDR1 is SQVTM, CDR2 ANQGSEA, per germline. The CDR3, as DNA: TGCAGCGTTGAACCCTTGGCGGGGGAGCTGTTTTTT. Its protein product is CSVEPLAGELFF.